This T cell receptor beta chain was sequenced during a study of shared clonotypes between healthy human individuals. Study-wide findings and caveats: Generally, estimated richness proved larger in naive subsets than it did in memory subsets.

In germline, CDR1 is SGHAT, CDR2 FQNNGV. V was shortened by 3 bases and J by 7 bases, with 6 bases between the two germline ends. This CDR3 has 12 residues. Of note for this clone: The antigen remains undetermined.

Assay used: immunoSEQ multiplex PCR; TCRdb lists only in-frame clones, some missing. The data show over a million clones, 75% seen once. The rearrangement links TRBV11-2 to TRBJ2-2; D gene unclear. Sequenced: memory CD4+ T cells sorted from blood. Subset reported: CD45RA-negative fraction. The origin of this receptor is a man between 18 and 35 years old in good health. The CDR3 protein is CASSFSDGELFF. The CDR3 DNA follows: TGTGCCAGCAGCTTTTCAGACGGGGAGCTGTTTTTT.